Each of the 30 T cell receptor beta chains below was sequenced from the same sample in a study of blood T cell repertoires in COVID-19. Assay used: immunoSEQ multiplex PCR; TCRdb lists only in-frame clones, some missing. The sample records roughly 160,000 clones, roughly 83% being singletons. The material sequenced was PBMCs or T cells enriched from blood (not recorded which). These receptors were collected from a woman aged 60-70 years who had recovered from COVID-19.

The count of this clone is one. The J gene is TRBJ1-4, the V gene TRBV7-2; the D gene is possibly TRBD1 (5 bases). Germline V CDR1 and CDR2: SGHTA, FQGNSA. Between the trimmed V and J ends, which lost 1 base and 11 bases, there was a span of 8 bases. This CDR3 is 12 amino acids long. CDR3 DNA sequence: TGTGCCAGCAGCTTAGGGGGGGGTAAACTGTTTTTT. Translating it yields CASSLGGGKLFF.

This clone has just a few counts. V is TRBV2 and J is TRBJ1-1; no clear D. Trimming left V 2 bases short and J 4 bases short, with 11 bases between. The V gene's germline CDR1 is SNHLY and CDR2 FYNNEI. The CDR3 consists of 14 residues. CDR3 nucleotide sequence: TGTGCCAGCAGTGAACTATACCAAAGCACTGAAGCTTTCTTT. It translates to CASSELYQSTEAFF.

This clone was found once. The chain carries TRBV7-8 and TRBJ1-2, with no clear D. V was trimmed by 1 base and J by 0 bases, leaving 3 bases between them. Germline V gene lookup returns CDR1 SGHVS and CDR2 FQNEAQ. The CDR3 runs to 13 residues. This CDR3 is CASSLGPNYGYTF. DNA of the CDR3: TGTGCCAGCAGCTTAGGGCCTAACTATGGCTACACCTTC.

The chain uses TRBV7-9 and TRBJ1-1, with 8 bases lining up with TRBD1. The trim removed 5 bases at V and 4 bases at J, leaving 15 bases unmatched. The germline V gene encodes CDR1 SEHNR and CDR2 FQNEAQ (reference sequence). The CDR3 sequence is 17 residues long. The CDR3 reads CASSVRRGPVGVTEAFF. The CDR3, as DNA: TGTGCCAGCAGCGTACGCAGGGGGCCGGTTGGGGTCACTGAAGCTTTCTTT.

This clone was counted a single time. The chain has TRBV28 and TRBJ1-4; maybe TRBD1 (5 bases). This CDR3 region has 12 residues. V dropped 5 bases and J dropped 10 bases, with 11 bases sitting between them. Germline V gene lookup returns CDR1 MDHEN and CDR2 SYDVKM. The chain's CDR3 is CASSPGGGKLFF. In nucleotides, the CDR3 is TGTGCCAGCAGTCCTGGGGGGGGAAAACTGTTTTTT.

This clone was detected only once. This chain connects TRBV11-3 to TRBJ2-2; unclear D gene. CDR1 and CDR2 (germline): SGHNT, YENEEA. The CDR3 consists of 15 residues. The germline V and J ends were trimmed by 5 bases and 2 bases, with 12 bases remaining between them. The CDR3 DNA sequence: TGTGCCAGCAGCCCCCGGAGTCCCAACACCGGGGAGCTGTTTTTT. Its translation: CASSPRSPNTGELFF. Complete variable domain (other parts from reference TRBV11-3 and TRBJ2-2): EAGVVQSPRYKIIEKKQPVAFWCNPISGHNTLYWYLQNLGQGPELLIRYENEEAVDDSQLPKDRFSAERLKGVDSTLKIQPAELGDSAVYLCASSPRSPNTGELFFGEGSRLTVL.

V usage is TRBV4-2 and J usage is TRBJ1-2, with D possibly being TRBD1 (5 bases). This CDR3 has 12 residues. With 4 bases removed from V and 8 bases from J, the gap between germline ends came to 11 bases. Germline V gene data show CDR1 as LGHNA and CDR2 as YNFKEQ. CDR3 sequence (DNA): TGTGCCAGCAGCCGGGGCGCTGAGGGCTACACCTTC. Its translation is CASSRGAEGYTF.

The CDR3 loop reads CASSLGLLADTGYTF. As DNA, the CDR3 is TGTGCCAGCAGCTTGGGCCTTTTGGCAGACACCGGCTACACCTTC. The rearrangement uses TRBV5-8 and TRBJ1-2, with D unresolved. V lost 0 bases to trimming and J lost 8 bases, with 17 bases between them. This CDR3 spans 15 amino acids. Germline V lookup: CDR1 SGHTS, CDR2 YDEGEE.

The chain couples TRBV6-5 to TRBJ2-2, with 9 bases lining up with TRBD1. CDR1 and CDR2 (germline): MNHEY, SVGAGI. This CDR3 is 15 amino acids long. V dropped 4 bases and J dropped 6; count of bases not matched to a gene: 6. The CDR3 loop is CASSLTGGHSGELFF. CDR3 in DNA: TGTGCCAGCAGTTTGACAGGGGGTCATTCCGGGGAGCTGTTTTTT.

This clone has more than one count but fewer than ten. The chain has TRBV27 and TRBJ1-2; 7 bases are a match to TRBD1. CDR3 length equals 17 residues. The V segment lost 5 bases and the J segment 0 bases; nucleotides outside the gene matches: 12. CDR1 is MNHEY, CDR2 SMNVEV, per germline (reference sequence). CDR3 sequence (DNA): TGTGCCAGCAGTCCCGGGTTCAGGGACAGCACTAACTATGGCTACACCTTC. It is translated as CASSPGFRDSTNYGYTF.

CDR3 bases: TGCGCCAGCAGCTTGGCTCCCACGGGTTCACCCCTCCACTTT. The encoded protein is CASSLAPTGSPLHF. The chain employs TRBV5-1 and TRBJ1-6; D call uncertain. Trimming took off 0 bases at V and 9 bases at J, with 10 bases between the two ends. Germline values: CDR1 SGHRS, CDR2 YFSETQ. The CDR3 is 14 residues long.

This chain joins TRBV6-5 and TRBJ2-1; D gene uncertain. The CDR3 contains 13 residues. Trimming took off 2 bases at V and 6 bases at J, with 8 bases between the two ends. Germline V gene sequence: CDR1 MNHEY, CDR2 SVGAGI. The CDR3 reads CASSYGATNEQFF. The CDR3 DNA reads TGTGCCAGCAGTTACGGAGCGACCAATGAGCAGTTCTTC.

The CDR3 sequence is CSASPGTNSYEQYF. In DNA form, the CDR3 reads TGCAGTGCTAGTCCGGGAACCAACTCCTACGAGCAGTACTTC. The J gene is TRBJ2-7, the V gene TRBV20-1; D might be TRBD2 (5 bases). The CDR3 sequence is 14 residues long. V was clipped by 3 bases and J by 0 bases, with 12 bases between them. Germline CDR1 is DFQATT and CDR2 is SNEGSKA (reference sequence).

V usage is TRBV19 and J usage is TRBJ1-3, with D possibly being TRBD1 (5 bases). V was cut by 6 bases and J by 0 bases, with 12 bases left in between. There are 15 residues in the CDR3. Germline loops: CDR1 LNHDA, CDR2 SQIVND (reference sequence). The CDR3 loop is CASRPDRSSGNTIYF. CDR3 coding DNA: TGTGCCAGTAGACCTGACAGAAGCTCTGGAAACACCATATATTTT.

The chain links TRBV19 to TRBJ1-4; 7 bases fit TRBD1. J gave up 6 bases and V 6 bases, and 7 bases lay outside the gene matches. There are 14 residues in the CDR3. The V gene's germline CDR1 is LNHDA and CDR2 SQIVND (reference sequence). CDR3 amino acids: CASRDRPGDEKLFF. In DNA form, the CDR3 reads TGTGCCAGTAGGGACAGGCCTGGGGATGAAAAACTGTTTTTT.

This chain links TRBV5-1 with TRBJ2-7; D is perhaps TRBD1 (6 bases). Germline V gives CDR1 SGHRS, CDR2 YFSETQ. The CDR3 runs to 14 residues. Trimming stripped 4 bases from V and 6 bases from J, with 17 bases between. Here the CDR3 reads CASSAGQPRGEQYF. In DNA, the CDR3 is TGCGCCAGCAGCGCCGGGCAGCCCAGGGGCGAGCAGTACTTC.

The chain uses TRBV10-3 and TRBJ2-3, with D unresolved. The CDR3 length is 12 residues. The V gene lost 5 bases and the J gene lost 0 bases, with 3 bases spanning the gap. Germline loops: CDR1 ENHRY, CDR2 SYGVKD. CDR3 nucleotide sequence: TGTGCCATCAGTCCAAGCACAGATACGCAGTATTTT. Translating it yields CAISPSTDTQYF.

This chain connects TRBV15 to TRBJ2-1, with 12 bases aligning to TRBD2. V shed 5 bases, J shed 1 base, and the junction held 3 bases outside the gene matches. Per germline, CDR1 LNHNV and CDR2 YYDKDF (reference sequence). The CDR3 totals 16 residues. Here the CDR3 reads CATSGTSGRSYNEQFF. The CDR3 DNA sequence: TGTGCCACCAGCGGTACTAGCGGGAGGTCCTACAATGAGCAGTTCTTC.

The V and J genes are TRBV29-1 and TRBJ1-1; 8 bases fit TRBD1. The CDR3 consists of 13 residues. Per germline, CDR1 SQVTM and CDR2 ANQGSEA. The junction had 3 bases not matched to a gene; V was cut back by 1 base and J by 5 bases. CDR3 nucleotides: TGCAGCGTTGAAGGGAACAGGGGGACTGAAGCTTTCTTT. Amino acids: CSVEGNRGTEAFF. The full variable domain, in which reference TRBV29-1 and TRBJ1-1 provide the parts outside the CDR3, is SAVISQKPSRDICQRGTSLTIQCQVDSQVTMMFWYRQQPGQSLTLIATANQGSEATYESGFVIDKFPISRPNLTFSTLTVSNMSPEDSSIYLCSVEGNRGTEAFFGQGTRLTVV.

The gene calls are TRBV5-1 and TRBJ2-3, with D possibly TRBD2 on 6 matching bases. The V and J ends lost 4 bases and 6 bases respectively, with 15 bases between them. CDR3 size: 14 residues. Per the germline V gene, CDR1 is SGHRS and CDR2 is YFSETQ. CDR3 residues: CASSPGGGLDTQYF. The DNA for the CDR3 is TGCGCCAGCAGCCCCGGAGGAGGGTTGGATACGCAGTATTTT. The full variable domain, with the rest looked up from reference TRBV5-1 and TRBJ2-3, is KAGVTQTPRYLIKTRGQQVTLSCSPISGHRSVSWYQQTPGQGLQFLFEYFSETQRNKGNFPGRFSGRQFSNSRSEMNVSTLELGDSALYLCASSPGGGLDTQYFGPGTRLTVL.

The chain employs TRBV2 and TRBJ2-5; 16 nucleotides line up with TRBD2. V lost 7 bases to trimming and J lost 2 bases; unmatched junction nucleotides: 7. The CDR3 sequence is 17 residues long. Per the germline V gene, CDR1 is SNHLY and CDR2 is FYNNEI. The CDR3 region has the DNA TGTGCCAGCACCCGGGGACTAGCGGGAGGGTGGCAAGAGACCCAGTACTTC. Encoded protein: CASTRGLAGGWQETQYF.

This clone was observed a few times. The chain carries TRBV19 and TRBJ1-4; D perhaps matches TRBD1 (6 bases). The V end was cut by 8 bases, the J end by 5 bases, with 15 bases between. Germline V gene sequence: CDR1 LNHDA, CDR2 SQIVND (reference sequence). The CDR3 runs to 14 residues. CDR3 bases: TGTGCCAGTCGCGGCAGGGGTAGAAATGAAAAACTGTTTTTT. Encoded protein: CASRGRGRNEKLFF. Combining the CDR3 with reference TRBV19 and TRBJ1-4 gives the whole variable domain DGGITQSPKYLFRKEGQNVTLSCEQNLNHDAMYWYRQDPGQGLRLIYYSQIVNDFQKGDIAEGYSVSREKKESFPLTVTSAQKNPTAFYLCASRGRGRNEKLFFGSGTQLSVL.

This clone has only a few counts. This rearrangement joins TRBV12-2 to TRBJ1-1; the table's D call TRBD1 went unverified against the DNA. TRBV12-2 is recorded as a pseudogene. CDR3 length equals 17 residues. Written as DNA, the CDR3 is TGTGCAAGTCGCTCGTCCGGCACAGGGGGCCGGAACACTGAAGCTTTCTTT. It encodes CASRSSGTGGRNTEAFF.

This clone was picked up one time. V usage is TRBV5-1 and J usage is TRBJ1-3; no firm D call. Germline CDR1 and CDR2: SGHRS and YFSETQ. This CDR3 is 15 amino acids long. V shed 4 bases and J shed 4 bases, with 15 bases lying between them. The DNA for the CDR3 is TGCGCCAGCAGCCCGGGTTCTGGGAGGGGAAACACCATATATTTT. Amino acid sequence: CASSPGSGRGNTIYF.

This chain uses TRBV19 with TRBJ1-2, with 9 bases identical to TRBD1. This CDR3 contains 14 residues. V trimming: 6 bases; J trimming: 4 bases; junction bases outside the gene matches: 6. Germline V gives CDR1 LNHDA, CDR2 SQIVND (reference sequence). CDR3: CASRDTGGGYGYTF. The CDR3, as DNA: TGTGCCAGTAGGGATACAGGGGGCGGCTATGGCTACACCTTC.

This chain uses TRBV6-4 with TRBJ1-6; possible D gene TRBD1, 6 bases. The V end was cut by 5 bases, the J end by 4 bases, with 9 bases between. The length of the CDR3 is 14 residues. Germline V gives CDR1 MRHNA, CDR2 SNTAGT. The CDR3 coding sequence is TGTGCCAGCAGTATGGACAGTTATAATTCACCCCTCCACTTT. This encodes CASSMDSYNSPLHF.

The chain joins TRBV19 to TRBJ2-7, with TRBD1 matching 9 bases. With 5 bases clipped from V and 4 bases from J, the junction kept 9 bases outside the gene matches. In germline, CDR1 is LNHDA, CDR2 SQIVND (reference sequence). There are 15 residues in the CDR3. CDR3 residues: CASSLSGQGGYEQYF. CDR3 sequence (DNA): TGTGCCAGTAGTCTCTCGGGACAGGGAGGATACGAGCAGTACTTC. Based on the CDR3 plus reference TRBV19 and TRBJ2-7, the full variable domain is DGGITQSPKYLFRKEGQNVTLSCEQNLNHDAMYWYRQDPGQGLRLIYYSQIVNDFQKGDIAEGYSVSREKKESFPLTVTSAQKNPTAFYLCASSLSGQGGYEQYFGPGTRLTVT.

The gene calls are TRBV18 and TRBJ2-7; 11 bases line up with TRBD1. The J segment lost 4 bases and the V segment lost 5 bases, leaving 7 bases of the junction unmatched. From germline, CDR1 is KGHSH and CDR2 LQKENI. This CDR3 region has 15 residues. The CDR3 coding sequence is TGTGCCAGCTCAGAAGGGACAGGGGGTCTTTACGAGCAGTACTTC. Translated, it gives CASSEGTGGLYEQYF.

This sequence joins TRBV2 and TRBJ2-2, with TRBD1 identical over 9 bases. The length of the CDR3 is 15 residues. Germline V gene lookup returns CDR1 SNHLY and CDR2 FYNNEI. After removal of 6 bases from V and 3 bases from J, the junction contained 5 bases not matched to a gene. The CDR3 DNA follows: TGTGCCAGCAGCCTACAGGGGGCGGACACCGGGGAGCTGTTTTTT. Its protein product is CASSLQGADTGELFF.

The J gene is TRBJ2-7, the V gene TRBV2; 9 bases are a match to TRBD1. The CDR3 covers 12 residues. In germline, CDR1 is SNHLY, CDR2 FYNNEI. V dropped 11 bases and J dropped 4; count of bases not matched to a gene: 6. In nucleotides, the CDR3 is TGTGCCGGGGGGACAGGGCTTTACGAGCAGTACTTC. The encoded protein is CAGGTGLYEQYF. Full variable domain (rest looked up from reference TRBV2 and TRBJ2-7): EPEVTQTPSHQVTQMGQEVILRCVPISNHLYFYWYRQILGQKVEFLVSFYNNEISEKSEIFDDQFSVERPDGSNFTLKIRSTKLEDSAMYFCAGGTGLYEQYFGPGTRLTVT.